The T cell receptor (beta chain) under discussion was sequenced for a study of blood T cells in healthy people across ages. Next came a second PCR, run for about 7 to 12 cycles, which used a sample-barcoded 5' primer along with a J-beta primer mix. TCRdb re-analysed the 5' RACE reads in MiXCR, keeping a single row per CDR3 protein. The data show about a million distinct CDR3 sequences, roughly 50% seen once. CDR1 and CDR2 (germline): ENHRY, SYGVKD. This CDR3 is 17 amino acids long. Between the trimmed V and J ends, which lost 5 bases and 4 bases, there was a span of 18 bases. This clonotype was seen ten or more times.

V usage is TRBV10-3 and J usage is TRBJ2-6, with D perhaps matching TRBD1 (6 bases). Sequencing was performed on blood. This receptor was taken from an older woman in good health. The chain's CDR3 is CAISTGRPEFGANVLTF. The CDR3 region has the DNA TGTGCCATCAGTACAGGGAGACCCGAATTCGGGGCCAACGTCCTGACTTTC.